The clone carrying this TCR beta chain occurred many times. The antigen is not known. The entry originates in a study of T-cell reconstitution after alpha-beta-depleted transplantation in children. V lost 6 bases to trimming and J lost 0 bases; unmatched junction nucleotides: 4. This CDR3 region has 15 residues. CDR1 MNHNS and CDR2 SASEGT come from the germline V gene. Study findings and constraints: TCRbeta diversity was high at day 60 in some patients (a result of surviving recipient T cells and thymic progenitors). Diversity and T-cell counts at one year after transplant derived mostly from new T cells. By about two months after transplant, alpha-beta T cells reportedly arose from several hundred graft clones that had expanded.

Preparation of the TCRbeta library used unique molecular identifiers. TCRdb used MiXCR to reprocess the PCR reads, holding one entry per CDR3 protein. The sample has 250,000 to 300,000 distinct CDR3 sequences, about 9.4% seen once; the top ten hold over 6%. The sequenced sample was PBMCs, obtained before TCRalphabeta/CD19-depleted stem cell transplant. This chain links TRBV6-1 with TRBJ2-1; 8 nucleotides align to TRBD1. This TCR was recovered from a boy in the first two years of life with acute myeloid leukemia, due to receive a stem cell transplant. The CDR3 loop is CASRDRETSYNEQFF. Written as DNA, the CDR3 is TGTGCCAGCAGGGACAGGGAGACCTCCTACAATGAGCAGTTCTTC.